This TCR beta chain was obtained from a study of somatic mutations in cytotoxic T cells in rheumatoid arthritis. About the research overall: Flow sorting of some V beta antibody-stained T cells reached nearly 100% purity, with V beta1+ cells also TCRB-sequenced.

This table comes from immunoSEQ multiplex PCR, and its TCRdb copy is limited to in-frame clones, with some not included. The table has about 18,000 clones, 70% to 80% seen once. General study points: No age-related increase in CD8+ clonality was seen in healthy controls, but one was seen in rheumatoid arthritis patients.

From germline, CDR1 is SEHNR and CDR2 FQNEAQ (reference sequence). The CDR3 is 13 amino acids. With 4 bases clipped from V and 6 bases from J, the junction kept 3 bases outside the gene matches. Concerning this clone: What it binds is not known.

Sequencing was performed on CD8+ T cells sorted from blood. The chain has TRBV7-9 and TRBJ1-5; 7 positions match TRBD1. This receptor was taken from a man in his 60s in good health. The CDR3 region has the DNA TGTGCCAGCAGCTCAGGGGGATTTCAGCCCCAGCATTTT. It specifies CASSSGGFQPQHF.